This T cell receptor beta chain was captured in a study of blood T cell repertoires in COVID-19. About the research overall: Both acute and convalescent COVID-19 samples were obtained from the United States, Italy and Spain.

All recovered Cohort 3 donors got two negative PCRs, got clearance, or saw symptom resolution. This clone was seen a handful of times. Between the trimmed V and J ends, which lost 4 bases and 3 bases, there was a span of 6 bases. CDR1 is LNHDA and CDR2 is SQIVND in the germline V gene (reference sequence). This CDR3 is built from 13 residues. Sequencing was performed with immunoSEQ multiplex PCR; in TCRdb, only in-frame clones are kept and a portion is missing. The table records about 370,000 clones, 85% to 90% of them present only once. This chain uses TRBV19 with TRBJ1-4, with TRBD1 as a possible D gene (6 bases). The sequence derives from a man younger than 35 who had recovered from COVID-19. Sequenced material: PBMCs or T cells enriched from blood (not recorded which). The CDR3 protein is CASSRGPNEKLFF. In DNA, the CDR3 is TGTGCCAGTAGTAGGGGGCCTAATGAAAAACTGTTTTTT.